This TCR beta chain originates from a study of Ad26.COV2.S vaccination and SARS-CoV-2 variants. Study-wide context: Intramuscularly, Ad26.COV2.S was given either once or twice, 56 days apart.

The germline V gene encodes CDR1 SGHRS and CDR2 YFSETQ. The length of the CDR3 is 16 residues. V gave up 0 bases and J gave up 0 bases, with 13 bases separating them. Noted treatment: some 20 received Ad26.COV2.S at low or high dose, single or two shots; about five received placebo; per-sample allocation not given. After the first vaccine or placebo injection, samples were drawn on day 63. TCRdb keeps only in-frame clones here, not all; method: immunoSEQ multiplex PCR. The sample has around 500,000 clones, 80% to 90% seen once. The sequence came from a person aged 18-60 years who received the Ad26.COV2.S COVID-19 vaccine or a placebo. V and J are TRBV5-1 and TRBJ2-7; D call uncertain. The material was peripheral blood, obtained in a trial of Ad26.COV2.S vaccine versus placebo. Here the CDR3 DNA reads TGCGCCAGCAGCTTGGCGCCCGAGACTCTCTCCTACGAGCAGTACTTC. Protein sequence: CASSLAPETLSYEQYF.